These 14 T cell receptor beta chains were all obtained from the same sample, sequenced in a study of shared clonotypes between healthy human individuals. Sequencing used immunoSEQ multiplex PCR; TCRdb keeps in-frame clones, though not all of them. The table lists 950,000 to 1,100,000 clones, 75% to 80% of them singletons, with under 0.8% in the top ten. The material sequenced was memory CD4+ T cells from PBMCs. The subset denotes: CD45RA-negative fraction. These receptors all come from a man aged 18 to 30 in good health. Some clones in this sample may be carry-over from other donors' samples.

The CDR3 reads CASRPTQPPGHQRDGLCNEQFF. The CDR3 bases are TGCGCCAGCAGACCAACCCAACCGCCGGGACACCAAAGGGATGGACTTTGCAATGAGCAGTTCTTC. The rearrangement links TRBV23-1 to TRBJ2-1; D is possibly TRBD1 (6 bases). TRBV23-1 is treated as an ORF (open reading frame) with a function not yet certain. V was cut by 6 bases and J by 6 bases, with 39 bases left in between. This CDR3 contains 22 residues.

This chain uses TRBV2 with TRBJ1-2; no clear D. This CDR3 has 11 residues. Trimming left V 2 bases short and J 7 bases short, with 5 bases between. Germline V gives CDR1 SNHLY, CDR2 FYNNEI. CDR3 sequence reads: CASSEITGYTF. The CDR3 DNA reads as TGTGCCAGCAGTGAAATTACTGGCTACACCTTC.

V usage is TRBV28 and J usage is TRBJ1-4, with a weak D call TRBD1 (5 bases). In germline, CDR1 is MDHEN, CDR2 SYDVKM. V was cut by 3 bases and J by 5 bases, with 13 bases left in between. The CDR3 loop spans 15 amino acids. The chain's CDR3 is CASSFNQGSNEKLFF. The CDR3 DNA follows: TGTGCCAGCAGTTTTAACCAGGGCTCCAATGAAAAACTGTTTTTT.

J is TRBJ2-2 and V is TRBV30; 10 nucleotides agree with TRBD2. The CDR3 extends over 15 amino acids. The J segment lost 7 bases and the V segment lost 0 bases, leaving 5 bases of the junction unmatched. The germline V gene has CDR1 GTSNPN and CDR2 SVGIG (reference sequence). The DNA for the CDR3 is TGTGCCTGGAGTGTAAGCGGGAGGGCCCACGGGGAGCTGTTTTTT. This codes for CAWSVSGRAHGELFF.

Turning to this clone: Distinct nucleotide sequences in the sample also encode this CDR3. This chain links TRBV28 with TRBJ2-5; 8 bases fit TRBD2. Germline assignment: CDR1 MDHEN and CDR2 SYDVKM. This CDR3 contains 14 residues. Trimming removed 5 bases from V and 3 bases from J; junction bases left unmatched: 5. The CDR3 nucleotides are TGTGCCAGCAGTCTTAGCGGGACGAAAGAGACCCAGTACTTC. As protein: CASSLSGTKETQYF.

The chain recombines TRBV7-3 with TRBJ2-1; 11 nucleotides match TRBD1. The CDR3 length is 15 residues. V shed 3 bases and J 6 bases; nucleotides not matched to a gene: 4. Germline V gene lookup returns CDR1 SGHTA and CDR2 FQGTGA. The CDR3 DNA sequence: TGTGCCAGCAGCTTGCGGACAGGGGGCTTCAATGAGCAGTTCTTC. This gives the protein CASSLRTGGFNEQFF.

The chain employs TRBV29-1 and TRBJ1-2; 8 nucleotides agree with TRBD1. CDR1 and CDR2 (germline): SQVTM, ANQGSEA. The CDR3 sequence is 14 residues long. V lost 3 bases and J lost 5; bases outside the gene matches: 8. Written as DNA, the CDR3 is TGCAGCGTTGACGCCCCAGGGGGCGCGTATGGCTACACCTTC. Translated: CSVDAPGGAYGYTF. Drawing the rest from reference TRBV29-1 and TRBJ1-2, the complete variable domain is SAVISQKPSRDICQRGTSLTIQCQVDSQVTMMFWYRQQPGQSLTLIATANQGSEATYESGFVIDKFPISRPNLTFSTLTVSNMSPEDSSIYLCSVDAPGGAYGYTFGSGTRLTVV.

The chain uses TRBV19 and TRBJ1-4; D is perhaps TRBD1 (5 bases). V was cut by 2 bases and J by 2 bases, with 15 bases left in between. The germline V gene has CDR1 LNHDA and CDR2 SQIVND (reference sequence). The CDR3 consists of 17 residues. The CDR3: CASSIRSGWATNEKLFF. The CDR3 DNA follows: TGTGCCAGTAGTATACGTTCAGGGTGGGCGACTAATGAAAAACTGTTTTTT.

The V call is TRBV6-1, the J call TRBJ1-2; a weak D match, TRBD1 (5 bases). Germline CDR1 and CDR2: MNHNS and SASEGT. Deletions cut 7 bases from V and 6 bases from J, with 15 bases between. This CDR3 has 13 residues. The CDR3 sequence is CASTRQRDDGYTF. As DNA, the CDR3 is TGTGCCAGCACCCGACAGCGGGACGATGGCTACACCTTC.

This clone was seen once. This chain connects TRBV5-1 to TRBJ1-1, with unresolved D. The CDR3 runs to 14 residues. Germline V CDR1 and CDR2: SGHRS, YFSETQ. Trimming removed 2 bases from V and 1 base from J, with 9 bases in between. The CDR3 coding sequence is TGCGCCAGCAGCTTACATGCGGCGAACACTGAAGCTTTCTTT. Amino acid sequence: CASSLHAANTEAFF.

This clone is a singleton in its sample. A much larger clone is a single base away; this may be a read error. This CDR3 is also generated by other DNA sequences in the sample. The chain links TRBV6-1 to TRBJ1-5; 7 bases are a match to TRBD1. The CDR3 extends over 14 amino acids. Trimming cost V 3 bases and J 4 bases; bases outside gene matches: 3. Germline V gene lookup returns CDR1 MNHNS and CDR2 SASEGT. The CDR3, as DNA: TGTGCCAGCAGTGAGGGACAGAATAATCAGCCCCAGCATTTT. Protein product: CASSEGQNNQPQHF.

The rearrangement uses TRBV28 and TRBJ1-2, with TRBD1 as a possible D gene (5 bases). The CDR3 is made up of 16 amino acids. Looked up from germline, CDR1 is MDHEN and CDR2 is SYDVKM. Trimming took 3 bases from V and 6 from J, leaving 20 bases between them. CDR3 loop: CASSFTGAAILNGYTF. The CDR3 bases are TGTGCCAGCAGTTTTACTGGGGCAGCCATTTTAAATGGCTACACCTTC.

The chain joins TRBV18 to TRBJ2-1, with TRBD2 identical over 9 bases. V shed 6 bases and J 1 base; nucleotides not matched to a gene: 7. Germline CDR1 reads KGHSH; CDR2 reads LQKENI. The CDR3 is made up of 16 amino acids. The CDR3 sequence: CASSPPSGTSYNEQFF. The DNA for the CDR3 is TGTGCCAGCTCTCCCCCTAGCGGGACTTCCTACAATGAGCAGTTCTTC.

The chain employs TRBV18 and TRBJ2-3; 10 positions agree with TRBD2. Germline lookup yields CDR1 KGHSH and CDR2 LQKENI. This CDR3 region has 17 residues. V lost 3 bases, J lost 3 bases, and 9 bases stayed unmatched. Here the CDR3 reads CASSPVSSGSSTDTQYF. In nucleotides, the CDR3 is TGTGCCAGCTCACCGGTGTCTAGCGGGAGCAGTACAGATACGCAGTATTTT. Full variable domain (remainder filled in from reference TRBV18 and TRBJ2-3): NAGVMQNPRHLVRRRGQEARLRCSPMKGHSHVYWYRQLPEEGLKFMVYLQKENIIDESGMPKERFSAEFPKEGPSILRIQQVVRGDSAAYFCASSPVSSGSSTDTQYFGPGTRLTVL.